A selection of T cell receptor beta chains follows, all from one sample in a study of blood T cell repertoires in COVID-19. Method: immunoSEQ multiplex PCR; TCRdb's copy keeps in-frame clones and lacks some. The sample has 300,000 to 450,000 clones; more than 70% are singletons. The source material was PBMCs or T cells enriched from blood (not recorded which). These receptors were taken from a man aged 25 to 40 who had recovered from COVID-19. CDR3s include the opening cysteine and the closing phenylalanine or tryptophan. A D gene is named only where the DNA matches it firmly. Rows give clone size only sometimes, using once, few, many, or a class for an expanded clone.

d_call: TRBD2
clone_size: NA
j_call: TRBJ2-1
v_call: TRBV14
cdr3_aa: CASSQPGLAGYNEQFF
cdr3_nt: TGTGCCAGCAGCCAACCTGGACTAGCGGGATACAATGAGCAGTTCTTC

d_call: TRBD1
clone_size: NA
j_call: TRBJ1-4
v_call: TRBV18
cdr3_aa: CASSPRGQYNEKLFF
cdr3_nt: TGTGCCAGCTCACCACGGGGACAGTATAATGAAAAACTGTTTTTT

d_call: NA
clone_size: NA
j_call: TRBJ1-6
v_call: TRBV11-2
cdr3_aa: CASSLDLPPLHF
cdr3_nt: TGTGCCAGCAGCTTAGATCTCCCACCCCTCCACTTT

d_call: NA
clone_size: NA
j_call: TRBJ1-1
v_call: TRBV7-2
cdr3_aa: CASSSPLEGGRPEAFF
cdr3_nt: TGTGCCAGCAGCTCCCCTTTGGAGGGGGGGCGGCCTGAAGCTTTCTTT

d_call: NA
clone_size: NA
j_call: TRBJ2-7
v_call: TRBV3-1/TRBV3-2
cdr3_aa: CASSQGGGTEQYF
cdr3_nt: TGTGCCAGCAGCCAAGGTGGGGGGACGGAGCAGTACTTC

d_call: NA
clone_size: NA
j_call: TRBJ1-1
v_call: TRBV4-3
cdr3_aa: CASSQAMAGPTEAFF
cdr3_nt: TGCGCCAGCAGCCAAGCCATGGCAGGGCCCACTGAAGCTTTCTTT

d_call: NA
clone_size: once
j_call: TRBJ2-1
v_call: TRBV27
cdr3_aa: CASSLSGGGVSVQFF
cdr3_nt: TGTGCCAGCAGTTTATCGGGGGGTGGGGTTTCGGTGCAGTTCTTC

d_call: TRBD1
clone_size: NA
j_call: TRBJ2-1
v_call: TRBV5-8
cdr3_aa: CASSLWDRAYNEQFF
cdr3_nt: TGTGCCAGCAGCTTGTGGGACAGGGCGTACAATGAGCAGTTCTTC

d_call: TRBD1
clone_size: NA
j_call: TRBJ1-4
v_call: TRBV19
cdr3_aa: CASSSGTGLEKLFF
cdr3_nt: TGTGCCAGTAGTTCCGGGACAGGTCTTGAAAAACTGTTTTTT

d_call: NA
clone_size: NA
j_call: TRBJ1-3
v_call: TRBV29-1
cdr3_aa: CSALTPGLPSGNTIYF
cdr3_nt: TGCAGCGCCCTGACCCCGGGACTTCCCTCTGGAAACACCATATATTTT

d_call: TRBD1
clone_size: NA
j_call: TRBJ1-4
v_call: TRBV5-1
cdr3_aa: CASSPASGGTGREKLFF
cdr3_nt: TGCGCCAGCAGCCCGGCCTCGGGGGGGACAGGGCGGGAAAAACTGTTTTTT

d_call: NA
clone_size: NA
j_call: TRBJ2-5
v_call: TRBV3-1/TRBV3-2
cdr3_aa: CASSLRIGTQYF
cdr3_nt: TGTGCCAGCAGCCTCAGGATAGGGACCCAGTACTTC

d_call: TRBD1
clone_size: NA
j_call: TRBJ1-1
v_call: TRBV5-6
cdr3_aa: CASSPTPGGTEAFF
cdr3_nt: TGTGCCAGCAGCCCAACCCCAGGGGGCACTGAAGCTTTCTTT

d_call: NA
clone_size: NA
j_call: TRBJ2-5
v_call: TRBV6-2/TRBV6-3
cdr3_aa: CASSFQRGETQYF
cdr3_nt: TGTGCCAGCAGTTTCCAACGGGGGGAGACCCAGTACTTC

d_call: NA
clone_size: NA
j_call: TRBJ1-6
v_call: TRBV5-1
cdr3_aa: CASSLATSGGSPLHF
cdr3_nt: TGCGCCAGCAGCTTGGCTACCAGCGGTGGTTCACCCCTCCACTTT

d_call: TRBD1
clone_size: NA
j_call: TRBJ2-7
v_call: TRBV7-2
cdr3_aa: CASSLGGQGLYEQYF
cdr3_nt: TGTGCCAGCAGCTTGGGGGGACAGGGTTTGTACGAGCAGTACTTC

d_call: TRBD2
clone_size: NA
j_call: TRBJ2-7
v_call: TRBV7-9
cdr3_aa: CASSSFGQRGNYEQYF
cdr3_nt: TGTGCCAGCAGCTCCTTCGGCCAGCGGGGAAACTACGAGCAGTACTTC

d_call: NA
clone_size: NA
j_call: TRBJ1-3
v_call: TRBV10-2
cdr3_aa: CASRRDFSSGNTIYF
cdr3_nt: TGCGCCAGCAGGAGGGACTTTAGCTCTGGAAACACCATATATTTT

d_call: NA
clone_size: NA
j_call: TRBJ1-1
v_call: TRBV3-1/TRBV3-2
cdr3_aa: CASSQDSDRTEAFF
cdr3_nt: TGTGCCAGCAGCCAAGATTCGGACAGAACTGAAGCTTTCTTT

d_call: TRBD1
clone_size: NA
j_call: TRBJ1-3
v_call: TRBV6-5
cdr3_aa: CASSSRDRGNTIYF
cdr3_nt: TGTGCCAGCAGCAGCCGGGACAGGGGAAACACCATATATTTT

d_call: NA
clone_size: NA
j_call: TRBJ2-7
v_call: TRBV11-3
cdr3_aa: CASRPPGATAYEQYF
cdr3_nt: TGTGCCAGCAGACCTCCTGGGGCCACGGCCTACGAGCAGTACTTC

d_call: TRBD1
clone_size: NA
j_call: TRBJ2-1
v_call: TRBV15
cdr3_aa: CATSGLGQGPGGGEFF
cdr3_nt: TGTGCCACCAGCGGCCTGGGACAGGGGCCCGGGGGGGGAGAGTTCTTC

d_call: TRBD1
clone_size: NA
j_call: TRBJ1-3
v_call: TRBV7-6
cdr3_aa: CASSLEGGTGAGNTIYF
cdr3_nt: TGTGCCAGCAGCTTAGAAGGGGGGACAGGGGCTGGAAACACCATATATTTT

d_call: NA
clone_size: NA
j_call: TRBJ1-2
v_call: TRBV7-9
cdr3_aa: CASSFLTHGYTF
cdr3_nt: TGTGCCAGCAGCTTCTTGACACATGGCTACACCTTC

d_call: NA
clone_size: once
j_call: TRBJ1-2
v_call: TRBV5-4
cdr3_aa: CASSLQQDYGYTF
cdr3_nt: TGTGCCAGCAGCTTACAACAGGACTATGGCTACACCTTC

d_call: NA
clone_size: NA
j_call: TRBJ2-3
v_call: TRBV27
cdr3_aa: CASSLRGYSTDTQYF
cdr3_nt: TGTGCCAGCAGTTTACGCGGGTATAGCACAGATACGCAGTATTTT

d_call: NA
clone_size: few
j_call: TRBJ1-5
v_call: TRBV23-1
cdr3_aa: CASPRPGQPQHF
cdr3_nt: TGCGCCAGCCCCCGACCGGGTCAGCCCCAGCATTTT

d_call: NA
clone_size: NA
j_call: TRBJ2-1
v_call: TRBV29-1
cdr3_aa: CSVVGDGGRLGYNEQFF
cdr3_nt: TGCAGCGTTGTTGGGGATGGGGGCCGGTTAGGATACAATGAGCAGTTCTTC

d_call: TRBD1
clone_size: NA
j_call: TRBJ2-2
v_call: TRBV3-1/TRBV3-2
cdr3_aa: CASSLQGARAGELFF
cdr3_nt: TGTGCCAGCAGCCTTCAGGGGGCGAGGGCCGGGGAGCTGTTTTTT

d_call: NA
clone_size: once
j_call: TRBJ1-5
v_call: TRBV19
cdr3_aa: CASSLQGFSQPQHF
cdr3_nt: TGTGCCAGTAGTTTACAGGGATTCTCTCAGCCCCAGCATTTT

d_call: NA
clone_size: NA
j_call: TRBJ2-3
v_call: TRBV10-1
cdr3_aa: CASSESWQGGDTQYF
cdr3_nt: TGCGCCAGCAGTGAGTCGTGGCAGGGGGGAGATACGCAGTATTTT

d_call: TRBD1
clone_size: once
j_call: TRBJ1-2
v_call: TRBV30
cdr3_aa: CAWTVGQGYYGYTF
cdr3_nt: TGTGCCTGGACCGTTGGACAGGGCTACTATGGCTACACCTTC

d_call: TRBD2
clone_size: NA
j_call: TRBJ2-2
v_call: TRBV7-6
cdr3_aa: CASSLGLAVAGELFF
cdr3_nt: TGTGCCAGCAGCCTGGGACTAGCCGTCGCCGGGGAGCTGTTTTTT

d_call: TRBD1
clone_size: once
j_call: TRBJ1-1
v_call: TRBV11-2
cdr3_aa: CASSWTGNTEAFF
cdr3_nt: TGTGCCAGCAGCTGGACAGGTAACACTGAAGCTTTCTTT

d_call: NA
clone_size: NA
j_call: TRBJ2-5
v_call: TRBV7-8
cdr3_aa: CASSFSIAAMGQETQYF
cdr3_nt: TGTGCCAGCAGCTTTAGTATAGCGGCAATGGGCCAAGAGACCCAGTACTTC

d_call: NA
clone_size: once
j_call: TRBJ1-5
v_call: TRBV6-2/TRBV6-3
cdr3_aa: CASSYGPISNQPQHF
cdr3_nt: TGTGCCAGCAGTTACGGCCCCATTAGCAATCAGCCCCAGCATTTT

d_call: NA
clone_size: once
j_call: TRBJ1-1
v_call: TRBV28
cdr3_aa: CASSPPDSYTEAFF
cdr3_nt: TGTGCCAGCAGTCCACCAGACTCTTACACTGAAGCTTTCTTT

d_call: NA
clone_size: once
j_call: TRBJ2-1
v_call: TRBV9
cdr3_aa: CASSVDTGYEQFF
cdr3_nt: TGTGCCAGCAGCGTAGATACGGGTTATGAGCAGTTCTTC

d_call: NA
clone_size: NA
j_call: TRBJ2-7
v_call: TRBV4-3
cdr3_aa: CASSHPTYEQYF
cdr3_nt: TGCGCCAGCAGCCACCCCACCTACGAGCAGTACTTC

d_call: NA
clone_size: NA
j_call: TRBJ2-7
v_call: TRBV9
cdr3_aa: CASSVQGTNEQYF
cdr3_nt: TGTGCCAGCAGCGTACAAGGGACAAACGAGCAGTACTTC

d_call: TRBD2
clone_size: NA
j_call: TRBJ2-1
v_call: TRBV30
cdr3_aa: CAWSVRTSGGQPKFF
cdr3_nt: TGTGCCTGGAGTGTACGGACTAGCGGGGGGCAACCAAAATTCTTC

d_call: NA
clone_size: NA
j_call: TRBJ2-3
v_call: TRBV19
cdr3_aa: CASSVEGVRTDTQYF
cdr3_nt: TGTGCCAGTTCTGTTGAAGGCGTGAGGACAGATACGCAGTATTTT

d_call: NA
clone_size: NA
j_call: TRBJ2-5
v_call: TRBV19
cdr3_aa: CASSIQVLDPQETQYF
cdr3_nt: TGTGCCAGTAGTATACAGGTCCTCGACCCGCAAGAGACCCAGTACTTC

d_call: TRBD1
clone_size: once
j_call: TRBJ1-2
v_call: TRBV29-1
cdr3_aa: CSAQAPGQGGIYTF
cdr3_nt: TGCAGCGCCCAAGCACCGGGACAGGGGGGGATCTACACCTTC

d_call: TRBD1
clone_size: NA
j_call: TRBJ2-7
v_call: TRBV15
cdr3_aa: CATSSRRTGVGYEQYF
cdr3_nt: TGTGCCACCAGCAGCCGTAGGACAGGGGTGGGGTACGAGCAGTACTTC

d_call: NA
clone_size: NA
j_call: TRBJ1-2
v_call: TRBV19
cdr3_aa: CASSIVPGIDGYTF
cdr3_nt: TGTGCCAGTAGTATAGTCCCAGGGATCGATGGCTACACCTTC

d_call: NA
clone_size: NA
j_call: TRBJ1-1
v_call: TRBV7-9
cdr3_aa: CASSLEAGTEAFF
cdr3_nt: TGTGCCAGCAGCTTAGAGGCAGGCACTGAAGCTTTCTTT

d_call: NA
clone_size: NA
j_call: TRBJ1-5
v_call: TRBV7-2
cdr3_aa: CASSLFGGLSNQPQHF
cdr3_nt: TGTGCCAGCAGCTTATTCGGGGGTTTAAGCAATCAGCCCCAGCATTTT

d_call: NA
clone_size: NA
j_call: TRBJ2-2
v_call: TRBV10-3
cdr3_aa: CAIRGGPNTGELFF
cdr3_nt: TGTGCCATCAGGGGAGGCCCGAACACCGGGGAGCTGTTTTTT

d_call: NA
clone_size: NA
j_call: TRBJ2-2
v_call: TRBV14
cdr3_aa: CASSWLTGANTGELFF
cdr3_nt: TGTGCCAGCAGCTGGCTGACAGGTGCCAACACCGGGGAGCTGTTTTTT

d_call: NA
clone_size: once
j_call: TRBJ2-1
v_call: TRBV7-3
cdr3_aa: CASSLGYSSYNEQFF
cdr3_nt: TGTGCCAGCAGCTTAGGTTATAGCTCCTACAATGAGCAGTTCTTC

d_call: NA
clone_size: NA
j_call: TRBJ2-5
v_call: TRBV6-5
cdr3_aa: CASSYHGTQYF
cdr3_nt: TGTGCCAGCAGCTACCACGGTACCCAGTACTTC

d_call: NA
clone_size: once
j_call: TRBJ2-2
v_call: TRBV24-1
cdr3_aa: CATSDSANTGELFF
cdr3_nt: TGTGCCACCAGTGACAGCGCGAACACCGGGGAGCTGTTTTTT

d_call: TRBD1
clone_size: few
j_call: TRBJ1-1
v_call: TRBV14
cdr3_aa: CASSLRTGRTEAFF
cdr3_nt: TGTGCCAGCAGCCTACGGACAGGGAGGACTGAAGCTTTCTTT